The source of this TCR beta chain is a study of blood T cell repertoires in COVID-19. Study context: Sources were T cells, B-cell-depleted T cells, or PBMCs; the material itself was cDNA or gDNA.

As processed by the authors: By means of reference gene primer amplification, nucleated cell counts were estimated. Method: immunoSEQ multiplex PCR; TCRdb's copy keeps in-frame clones and lacks some. V and J calls and clone size are copied from that table; D and trimming were computed from the DNA. The table lists 70,000 or so clones, about 90% of them singletons. The germline gives CDR1 MNHNY, CDR2 SVGAGI (reference sequence). The CDR3 has 16 residues. With 6 bases clipped from V and 5 bases from J, the junction kept 12 bases outside the gene matches. Source material: peripheral blood. V and J are TRBV6-6 and TRBJ2-3, with 9 bases identical to TRBD2. This receptor was obtained from a human donor in a cohort sampled during active COVID-19. CDR3 sequence: CASRTTPGLALDTQYF. The CDR3 DNA sequence: TGTGCCAGCAGAACAACACCGGGACTAGCCCTAGATACGCAGTATTTT.